The TCR beta chain under discussion was sequenced for a study of blood T cells in healthy people across ages. The sample holds a few counts of this clonotype. The germline V gene encodes CDR1 LGHNA and CDR2 YNFKEQ. CDR3 length: 18 amino acids. J gave up 1 base and V 2 bases, and 10 bases lay outside the gene matches. A second PCR, run for about 7 to 12 cycles, used a sample-barcoded 5' primer plus a J-beta primer mix. Each cDNA molecule was tagged by a template-switch adaptor that had 12 random nucleotides. TCRdb re-called the 5' RACE reads through MiXCR, storing one row per CDR3 protein. The data show over 1,200,000 distinct CDR3 sequences, 55% to 75% seen once.

The chain has TRBV4-2 and TRBJ2-3; 9 positions agree with TRBD2. The receptor comes from a man younger than 30 in good health. Sequencing was done on a sample of blood. The CDR3 here is CASSQIGVVAGGTDTQYF. The CDR3 region has the DNA TGTGCCAGCAGCCAAATCGGGGTAGTAGCGGGGGGCACAGATACGCAGTATTTT.